This T cell receptor (beta chain) appears in the sequencing data of a study of blood T cell repertoires in COVID-19 (dated by TCRdb to 2018 to 2020). A note on the overall study: Samples from collaborators originated in the United States, Italy and Spain and spanned both the acute and convalescent phases of COVID-19. Samples came from the ongoing ImmuneRACE study (first 160 participants) plus 1,254 subjects from 6 global collaborators. HLA class I and class II types, where available, came from metadata supplied by the sample provider rather than from assay-based typing. The repertoires were made available in a free public database intended to serve as a resource for research on the immune response to SARS-CoV-2. Deeply sampled blood TCRbeta repertoires from subjects exposed to, actively infected with, or recovered from COVID-19 were included in the dataset. The prospective study material was composed of cDNA or gDNA derived from T cells, B-cell-depleted T cells, or PBMCs. Nearly every sample came with metadata listing a de-identified subject ID, COVID-19 status, age in years and sex.

V is shortened by 5 bases, J by 5 bases, and the region joining them spans 21 bases. Taken from cysteine to phenylalanine, the CDR3 has 16 residues. Just CDR3 DNA is preserved here, 48 bases in frame from base 1. The germline V gene (reference sequence) yields LNHDA for CDR1 and SQIVND for CDR2. This clone was counted once. This clone's antigen is unknown. Nothing much larger sits one base from this clone, and base qualities are not available. The immunoSEQ Assay, a bias-controlled multiplex PCR, was used to amplify TCRbeta CDR3 regions from genomic DNA. Turning to the authors' computational methods: Nucleated cell counts per sample were estimated from amplification of reference gene primers within the assay. Sequence reads were collapsed and filtered to measure the absolute abundance of every unique TCRbeta CDR3 rearrangement. Productive Simpson clonality was computed per sample as the square root of Simpson's diversity index over productive rearrangements. In TCRdb, the immuneACCESS table is reduced to in-frame sequences with V and J assigned. These tables do not hold every clone; where another copy was compared, an unresolved V gene accounts for under half, and the others remain unexplained. The V and J calls and clone size were taken over from that table, and D and trimming were inferred from the DNA. The sample data list 380,000 or so clones, and roughly nine tenths of these were observed just once. Of the sample, roughly 1.2% is held by the ten largest clones.

General study outcomes and caveats: Clinical and demographic metadata were provided uncurated, with the amount varying by source and participant.

Whole blood was collected in K2EDTA tubes by collaborating institutions according to the institutions' own protocols. For TCRbeta analysis, collaborators shipped samples as frozen whole blood, isolated PBMCs, or DNA extracted from either of those sample types. This TCR derives from a man in his forties with acute or convalescent COVID-19. The sequencing input was peripheral blood. This chain is built from TRBV19 and TRBJ1-2; a tentative D match to TRBD1 spans 5 bases. The CDR3 reads CASSRPGLNGAYGYTF. The DNA reads TGTGCCAGTAGTCGACCGGGACTCAACGGGGCTTATGGCTACACCTTC. The CDR3, completed at both ends by the reference TRBV19 and TRBJ1-2 genes, gives the full variable domain DGGITQSPKYLFRKEGQNVTLSCEQNLNHDAMYWYRQDPGQGLRLIYYSQIVNDFQKGDIAEGYSVSREKKESFPLTVTSAQKNPTAFYLCASSRPGLNGAYGYTFGSGTRLTVV.